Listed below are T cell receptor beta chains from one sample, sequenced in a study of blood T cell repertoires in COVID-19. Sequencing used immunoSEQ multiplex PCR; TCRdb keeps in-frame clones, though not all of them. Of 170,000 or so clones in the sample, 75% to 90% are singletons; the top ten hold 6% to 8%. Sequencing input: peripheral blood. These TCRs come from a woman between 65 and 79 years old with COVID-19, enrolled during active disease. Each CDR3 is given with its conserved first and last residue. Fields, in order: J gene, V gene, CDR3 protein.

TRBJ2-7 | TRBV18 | CASSPPTGSIRSAGNEQYF
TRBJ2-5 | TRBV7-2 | CASSLAETGRGETQYF
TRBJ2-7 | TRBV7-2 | CASSFPRVAGGKSEQYF
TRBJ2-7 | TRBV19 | CASSIARRGEQYF
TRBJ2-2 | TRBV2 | CASSPGVGELFF
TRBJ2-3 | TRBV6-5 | CASRGPTDTQYF
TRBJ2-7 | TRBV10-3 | CAISERQGGEQYF
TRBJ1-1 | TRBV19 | CASTFNTEAFF
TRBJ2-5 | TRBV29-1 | CSVVRTAQETQYF
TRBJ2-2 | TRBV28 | CASNLNRGAGELFF
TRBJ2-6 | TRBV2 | CASRSDRGRGGANVLTF
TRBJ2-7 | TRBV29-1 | CSVGDGQGEQYF
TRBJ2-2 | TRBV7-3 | CASRGDWAAGELFF
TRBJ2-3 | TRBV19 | CASSKSGTSGYLRF
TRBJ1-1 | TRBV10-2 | CASTQTRTANTEAFF
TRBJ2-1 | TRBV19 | CASSIGQSSYNEQFF
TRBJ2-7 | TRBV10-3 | CAISEYQAGGPYEQYF
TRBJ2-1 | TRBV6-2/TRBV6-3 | CASSYPGGNNEQFF
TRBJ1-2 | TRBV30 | CAWSTGGGWGYTF
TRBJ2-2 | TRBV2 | CASSLTGIGELFF
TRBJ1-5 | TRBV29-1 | CSVADGILGNQPQHF
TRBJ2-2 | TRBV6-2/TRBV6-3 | CASSYWQANTGELFF
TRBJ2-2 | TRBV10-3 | CAISDSGTGGRTGELFF
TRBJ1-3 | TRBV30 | CAWSVGRGAGNTIYF
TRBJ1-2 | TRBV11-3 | CASILIGGSPIYPYYGYTF
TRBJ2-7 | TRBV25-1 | CASSELGSGGLYEQYF
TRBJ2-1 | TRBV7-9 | CASSRERGPYNEQFF
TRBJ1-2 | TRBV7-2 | CASSLGGQGSYGYTF
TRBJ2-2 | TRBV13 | CASSLGSVPGTSVGELFF
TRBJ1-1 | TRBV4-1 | CASSQEIATGNTEAFF
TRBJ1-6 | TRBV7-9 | CASSPWDRDSPLHF
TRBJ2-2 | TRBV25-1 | CASSRLAGKTTGELFF
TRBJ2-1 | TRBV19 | CASSGLAGSGGNEQFF
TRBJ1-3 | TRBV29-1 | CSVVASGNTIYF
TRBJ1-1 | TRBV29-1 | CSVVWPGGNTEAFF
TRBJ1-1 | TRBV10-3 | CAIRPGQGTEAFF
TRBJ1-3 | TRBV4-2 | CASSQEGRTGRNTIYF
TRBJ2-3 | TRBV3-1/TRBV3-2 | CASSRHGGGRTDTQYF
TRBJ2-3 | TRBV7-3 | CASSYTSQGVDTQYF
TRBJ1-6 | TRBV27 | CASSLGPTGRSDNSPLHF
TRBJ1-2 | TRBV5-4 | CASSYDSNYGYTF
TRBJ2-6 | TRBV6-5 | CASSTRVTGANVLTF
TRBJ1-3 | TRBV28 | CASSDLGSGLGSGNTIYF
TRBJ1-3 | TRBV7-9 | CANGHLSGNTIYF
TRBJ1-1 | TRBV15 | CATSERVGTGKGTEAFF
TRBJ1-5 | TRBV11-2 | CASSLGPTGPSNQPQHF